This T cell receptor (beta chain) was recovered during a study of blood T cells in healthy people across ages. Then a second PCR, running about 6 to 11 cycles, was carried out with a sample-barcoded 5' primer and a J-beta primer mix. TCRdb analysed the 5' RACE reads with MiXCR anew, one entry per CDR3 protein. In the table there are 760,000 or so distinct CDR3 sequences, just under 25% of which are singletons. Trimming removed 1 base at V and 0 bases at J, with 10 bases between. The CDR3 runs 15 residues. CDR1 and CDR2 from the germline V gene are SEHNR and FQNEAQ (reference sequence). This sample also appeared in a second study, on T cells of mothers and their children.

This clonotype was sampled from a boy between 5 and 17 years old in good health. Sequencing used blood. This chain connects TRBV7-9 to TRBJ2-7, with D perhaps TRBD1 (5 bases). CDR3 in DNA: TGTGCCAGCAGCTTAGAAGGGGCAGGCTCCTACGAGCAGTACTTC. It encodes CASSLEGAGSYEQYF.